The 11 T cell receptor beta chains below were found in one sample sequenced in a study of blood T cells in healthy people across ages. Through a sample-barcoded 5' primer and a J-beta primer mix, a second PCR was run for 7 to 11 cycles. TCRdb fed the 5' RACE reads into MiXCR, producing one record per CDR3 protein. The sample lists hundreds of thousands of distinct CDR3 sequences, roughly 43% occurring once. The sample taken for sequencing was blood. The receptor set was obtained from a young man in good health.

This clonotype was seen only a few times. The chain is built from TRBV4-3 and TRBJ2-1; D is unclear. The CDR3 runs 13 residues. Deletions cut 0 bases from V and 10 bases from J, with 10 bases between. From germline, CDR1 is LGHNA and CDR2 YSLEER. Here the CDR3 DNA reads TGCGCCAGCAGCCAAGAAGGTTGGCGGGAGCAGTTCTTC. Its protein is CASSQEGWREQFF.

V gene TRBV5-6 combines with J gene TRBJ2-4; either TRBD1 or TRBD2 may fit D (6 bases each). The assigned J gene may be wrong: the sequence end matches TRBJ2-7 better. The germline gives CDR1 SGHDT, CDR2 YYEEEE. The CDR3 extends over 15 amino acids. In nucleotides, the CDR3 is TGTGCCAGCAGCTTTGTTGGAGGGGGAGTCTACGAGCAGTACTTC. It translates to CASSFVGGGVYEQYF.

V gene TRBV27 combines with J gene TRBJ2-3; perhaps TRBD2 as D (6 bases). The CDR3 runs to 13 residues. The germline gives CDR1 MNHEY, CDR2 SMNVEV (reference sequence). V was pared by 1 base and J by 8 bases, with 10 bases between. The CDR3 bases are TGTGCCAGCAGTTTATGGACCGGGGGTACGCAGTATTTT. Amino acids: CASSLWTGGTQYF.

The CDR3 loop is CASSESGHLSHEQFF. In nucleotides, the CDR3 is TGTGCCAGCAGCGAAAGCGGACATCTCAGCCATGAGCAGTTCTTC. V gene TRBV6-2 or TRBV6-3 combines with J gene TRBJ2-1, with D possibly called TRBD1 or TRBD2 (5 bases each). CDR1 is MNHEY, CDR2 SVGEGT, per germline. The V end lost 6 bases, the J end lost 8 bases, and 20 bases lay between the germline ends. This CDR3 has 15 residues.

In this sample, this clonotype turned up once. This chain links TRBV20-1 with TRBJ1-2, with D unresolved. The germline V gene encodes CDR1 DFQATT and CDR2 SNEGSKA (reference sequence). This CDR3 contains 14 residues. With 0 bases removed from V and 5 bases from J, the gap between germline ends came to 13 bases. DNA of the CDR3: TGCAGTGCTAGAGATTACAGCGATGATTATGGCTACACCTTC. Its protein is CSARDYSDDYGYTF.

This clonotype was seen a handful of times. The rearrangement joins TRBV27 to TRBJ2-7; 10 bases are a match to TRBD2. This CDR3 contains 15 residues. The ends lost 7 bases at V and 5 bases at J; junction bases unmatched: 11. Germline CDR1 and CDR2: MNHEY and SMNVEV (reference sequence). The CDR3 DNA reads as TGTGCCAGCACCCTATCTAGCGGGGGAACCCACGAGCAGTACTTC. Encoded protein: CASTLSSGGTHEQYF.

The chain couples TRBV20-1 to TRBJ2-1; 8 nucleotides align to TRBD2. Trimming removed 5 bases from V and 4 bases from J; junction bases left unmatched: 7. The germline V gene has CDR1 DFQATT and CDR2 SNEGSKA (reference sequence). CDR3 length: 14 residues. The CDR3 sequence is CSAAGTRDYNEQFF. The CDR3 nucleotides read TGCAGTGCTGCCGGGACTAGAGATTACAATGAGCAGTTCTTC.

The CDR3 DNA sequence: TGTGCCAGCAGCCCCTTTCACACGGGTGAAGGAACTAATGAAAAACTGTTTTTT. Its translation: CASSPFHTGEGTNEKLFF. The genes are TRBV3-1 and TRBJ1-4, with D uncertain. Trimming took 4 bases from V and 1 from J, leaving 19 bases between them. The CDR3 extends over 18 amino acids. The germline V gene encodes CDR1 LGHDT and CDR2 YNNKEL (reference sequence).

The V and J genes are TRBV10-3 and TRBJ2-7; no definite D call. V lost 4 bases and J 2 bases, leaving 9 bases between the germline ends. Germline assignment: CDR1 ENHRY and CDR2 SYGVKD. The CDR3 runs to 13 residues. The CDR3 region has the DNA TGTGCCATCAGTGTTTCAATGGCCTACGAGCAGTACTTC. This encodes CAISVSMAYEQYF.

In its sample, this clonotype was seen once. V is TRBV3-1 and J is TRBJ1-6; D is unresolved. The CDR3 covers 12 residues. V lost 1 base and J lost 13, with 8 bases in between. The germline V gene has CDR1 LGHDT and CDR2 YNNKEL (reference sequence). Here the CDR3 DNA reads TGTGCCAGCAGCCAAGTGCCGTCCCCCCTCCACTTT. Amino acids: CASSQVPSPLHF.

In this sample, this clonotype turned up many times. CDR3 DNA: TGTGCCAGCAGTGGCGGGAAGCCCAATGAGCAGTTCTTC. Protein sequence: CASSGGKPNEQFF. The chain recombines TRBV9 with TRBJ2-1; TRBD2 might be the D (6 bases). In germline, CDR1 is SGDLS, CDR2 YYNGEE. The CDR3 runs 13 residues. Trimming removed 5 bases at V and 6 bases at J, with 12 bases between.